Detailed here is one T cell receptor beta chain. The data are from a study of blood T cell repertoires in COVID-19. The CDR3 spans 15 residues. Germline assignment: CDR1 LNHDA and CDR2 SQIVND (reference sequence). The ends were cut back, 5 bases at V and 9 bases at J, with 20 bases in the middle. The repertoire was sequenced with immunoSEQ multiplex PCR; TCRdb's copy has only in-frame clones and lacks some. This repertoire shows 95,000 or so clones, about four fifths found once; its top ten account for under 5%. The sample comprised peripheral blood. The chain links TRBV19 to TRBJ2-4, with D perhaps TRBD2 (6 bases). The receptor's source is an elderly man with COVID-19, enrolled during active disease. This CDR3 reads CASSSTGRLGGIQYF. The CDR3 coding sequence is TGTGCCAGTAGTTCCACTGGAAGACTAGGAGGCATTCAGTACTTC.